This T cell receptor beta chain was found in a study of regulatory T cells in long-lasting Graves disease. In building TCR beta libraries, iRepertoire HTBI primers were used together with Arm-PCR of CDR3 regions. One entry per CDR3 protein results from TCRdb running MiXCR on the multiplex PCR reads. The table shows about 560,000 distinct CDR3 sequences, with around 16% occurring only once. This clonotype was recorded many times. Time point denoted: newly diagnosed GD, antithyroid drugs for less than 3 months. PBMCs were the source of the RNA used for TCR sequencing. Roughly 10-milliliter peripheral blood samples went into EDTA tubes. Trimming took off 1 base at V and 4 bases at J, with 8 bases between the two ends. The CDR3 runs 13 residues. The germline V gene encodes CDR1 SGDLS and CDR2 YYNGEE. This sample also appeared in a second study, on T cells in Graves' hyperthyroidism and ophthalmopathy. That paper states: Orbital computed tomography and thyroid ultrasound, together with serum TRAb and thyroxine and clinical symptoms, were used for diagnoses. Primed by the HTBI set, a first-round RT-PCR was run on the TCR CDR3. Ophthalmopathy was predicted by the model a median of approximately 6 months ahead of onset.

This sequence was found in a man aged 18 to 29 with Graves disease. The rearrangement links TRBV9 to TRBJ1-1, with D possibly matching TRBD1 (5 bases). This specimen consisted of peripheral blood mononuclear cells (PBMCs), obtained at new diagnosis, from a patient treated with antithyroid drugs. CDR3 sequence (DNA): TGTGCCAGCAGCGTATCCGGGGCCACTGAAGCTTTCTTT. Protein product: CASSVSGATEAFF.